This T cell receptor (beta chain) was sequenced during a study of blood T cells in healthy people across ages. As for the study in general: With template switching, about one barcoded beta molecule was captured per two T cells. Whole-study results and caveats: Possibly, changes in expanded clonotypes were confounded because donor CMV status was unknown. Researchers report that TCR beta diversity correlated strongly with naive T cell percentage.

The junction had 5 bases not matched to a gene; V was cut back by 7 bases and J by 2 bases. Germline V gene sequence: CDR1 SGHTA, CDR2 FQGNSA. CDR3 length: 14 residues. Combining a sample-barcoded 5' primer with a J-beta primer mix, a second PCR ran for roughly 7 to 11 cycles. TCRdb called the 5' RACE reads again in MiXCR, with one record for every CDR3 protein. This table has about 800,000 distinct CDR3 sequences, 58% appearing once. Total RNA, at least 5.5 micrograms per sample, was extracted from PBMCs. To note about this clonotype: Its antigen is as yet unknown.

This receptor was obtained from a man aged 25 to 45 in good health. The sequenced sample was blood. This chain uses TRBV7-2 with TRBJ2-7; 10 bases are a match to TRBD2. CDR3 sequence (DNA): TGTGCCAGCACCGTGGGACTAGCGACCTACGAGCAGTACTTC. Translated: CASTVGLATYEQYF.